This T cell receptor beta chain originates from a study of immune heterogeneity within non-small cell lung tumors. Study-level results: Individual patients showed largely nonoverlapping sets of high-frequency T-cell receptor beta clonotypes. Local T-cell clonality tracked local tumor mutational burden; the correlation was moderate but significant (R around 0.34).

Multiplex PCR with 32 V and 13 J primers amplified TCR beta CDR3. In TCRdb, the multiplex PCR reads were re-called with MiXCR into one record per CDR3 protein. The sample has about 11,000 distinct CDR3 sequences, around 27% seen once. This clonotype is classed as medium-sized (0.01 to 0.1%). Its antigen is unidentified. Each sample used roughly 0.65 ug of genomic DNA from bulk tumor tissue. Surgery yielded several widely spaced biopsies per primary tumor. Patients had untreated, newly diagnosed non-small cell lung cancer and underwent curative surgery. The CDR3 runs to 14 residues. Germline V gene sequence: CDR1 MDHEN, CDR2 SYDVKM. The V end lost 3 bases, the J end lost 8 bases, and 17 bases lay between the germline ends.

The sequenced sample was lung tumor tissue. This chain joins TRBV28 and TRBJ2-7; no firm D call. The receptor was isolated from a man aged 50 or older with non-small cell lung cancer. CDR3 DNA: TGTGCCAGCAGTTTCGCAGCGAGGAGCGTGCAGCAGTACTTC. This sequence encodes CASSFAARSVQQYF.